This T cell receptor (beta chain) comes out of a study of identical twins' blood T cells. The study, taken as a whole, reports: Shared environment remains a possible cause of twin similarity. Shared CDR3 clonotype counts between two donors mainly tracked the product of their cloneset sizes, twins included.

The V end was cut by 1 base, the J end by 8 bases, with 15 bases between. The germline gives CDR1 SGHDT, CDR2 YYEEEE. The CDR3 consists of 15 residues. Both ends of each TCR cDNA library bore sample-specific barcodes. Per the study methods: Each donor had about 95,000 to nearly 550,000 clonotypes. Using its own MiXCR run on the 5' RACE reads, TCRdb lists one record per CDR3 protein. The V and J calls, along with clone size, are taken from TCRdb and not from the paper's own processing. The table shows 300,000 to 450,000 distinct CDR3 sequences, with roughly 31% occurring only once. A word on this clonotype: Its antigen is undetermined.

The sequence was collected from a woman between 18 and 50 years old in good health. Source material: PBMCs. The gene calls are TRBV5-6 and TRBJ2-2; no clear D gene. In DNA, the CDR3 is TGTGCCAGCAGCTTGTACCGGTCCCTGAGAGGGGAGCTGTTTTTT. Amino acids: CASSLYRSLRGELFF.